This T cell receptor beta chain originates from a study of blood T cell repertoires in COVID-19. About the study: Donors in the United States, Italy and Spain gave samples during acute or convalescent COVID-19.

Original processing methods: Reference gene primer amplification in the assay estimated nucleated cell counts. Sequencing used immunoSEQ multiplex PCR; TCRdb keeps in-frame clones, though not all of them. The V and J calls and clone size are taken from that table; D and trimming were inferred from the DNA. This table holds 200,000 or so clones, around 86% found once. The V end lost 1 base, the J end lost 7 bases, and 5 bases lay between the germline ends. The CDR3 contains 12 residues. Germline V CDR1 and CDR2: MGHRA, YSYEKL. Input material: PBMCs or T cells enriched from blood (not recorded which). The gene calls are TRBV4-1 and TRBJ2-1, with no clear D. This clonotype was sampled from a man between 25 and 39 years old in a cohort exposed to, infected with or recovered from COVID-19 (not recorded which). The CDR3 spells CASSQVLNEQFF. CDR3 DNA sequence: TGCGCCAGCAGCCAAGTTCTGAATGAGCAGTTCTTC.